What follows are 20 T cell receptor beta chains derived from one specimen sequenced in a study of regulatory T cells in long-lasting Graves disease. Time point described: newly diagnosed GD, antithyroid drugs for less than 3 months. The TCR library used RNA extracted from PBMCs. CDR3-region Arm-PCR and iRepertoire HTBI primers produced the TCR beta libraries. TCRdb re-called the multiplex PCR reads with MiXCR, one entry per CDR3 protein. The repertoire has around 400,000 distinct CDR3 sequences, approximately 15% of them found once; the top ten carry approximately 7.8%. In addition, the sample was reused for a study of T cells in Graves' hyperthyroidism and ophthalmopathy.

The starting material was peripheral blood mononuclear cells (PBMCs), obtained at new diagnosis, from a patient treated with antithyroid drugs. The receptor source for this set is a woman in her thirties or forties with Graves disease.

This clonotype appeared once. This may come from a read error, since a much larger clone is one base off. The V and J genes are TRBV15 and TRBJ2-7, with a tentative D call TRBD1 (6 bases). Germline assignment: CDR1 LNHNV and CDR2 YYDKDF (reference sequence). CDR3 length: 12 amino acids. The ends were cut back, 3 bases at V and 7 bases at J, with 10 bases in the middle. Here the CDR3 reads CATSSATGEQYF. CDR3 DNA sequence: TGTGCCACCAGCAGTGCGACAGGAGAGCAGTACTTC.

This clonotype appeared a few times. V and J are TRBV5-4 and TRBJ2-5, with D perhaps assigned TRBD1 or TRBD2 (5 bases each). V was pared by 3 bases and J by 1 base, with 16 bases between. The CDR3 runs 16 residues. In germline, CDR1 is SGHNT, CDR2 YYREEE (reference sequence). DNA for the CDR3: TGTGCCAGCAGCTCAACCGGGACCAATCTCCAAGAGACCCAGTACTTC. Its protein is CASSSTGTNLQETQYF.

This clonotype has a count of ten or more. CDR3 residues: CASSSGTSWTGELFF. The CDR3 region has the DNA TGTGCCAGCAGTTCCGGGACTTCGTGGACCGGGGAGCTGTTTTTT. The chain has TRBV6-2 or TRBV6-3 and TRBJ2-2, with D perhaps matching TRBD2 (6 bases). V was trimmed by 4 bases and J by 5 bases, leaving 14 bases between them. From germline, CDR1 is MNHEY and CDR2 SVGEGT. CDR3 length: 15 residues.

This clonotype was picked up many times. J is TRBJ2-1 and V is TRBV6-1, with 8 bases lining up with TRBD2. Germline assignment: CDR1 MNHNS and CDR2 SASEGT. This CDR3 has 12 residues. V lost 7 bases, J lost 9 bases, and 5 bases stayed unmatched. The CDR3 DNA is TGTGCCAGCACCATAGCGGGATTTGAGCAGTTCTTC. Residues: CASTIAGFEQFF.

This clonotype was recorded at least ten times. The V and J genes are TRBV7-2 and TRBJ2-2; 7 bases fit TRBD1. Germline V lookup: CDR1 SGHTA, CDR2 FQGNSA. This CDR3 is 12 amino acids long. V was clipped by 6 bases and J by 8 bases; unmatched bases: 3. The CDR3 reads CASSYRGGELFF. DNA for the CDR3: TGTGCCAGCAGTTACAGGGGTGGGGAGCTGTTTTTT.

V is TRBV6-9 and J is TRBJ1-2; weak D call: TRBD1 (6 bases). The ends were cut back, 3 bases at V and 2 bases at J, with 10 bases in the middle. CDR1 and CDR2 (germline): MNHGY, SVAAGI. The CDR3 spans 14 residues. CDR3 coding DNA: TGTGCCAGCAGTTACACAGGGTCGAACTATGGCTACACCTTC. It translates to CASSYTGSNYGYTF.

In its sample, this clonotype was seen many times. The chain uses TRBV2 and TRBJ2-7; D gene unclear. This CDR3 is built from 12 residues. V was trimmed by 7 bases and J by 1 base, leaving 8 bases between them. Looked up from germline, CDR1 is SNHLY and CDR2 is FYNNEI. DNA of the CDR3: TGTGCCAGCACGGTTCATTCCTACGAGCAGTACTTC. Translating it yields CASTVHSYEQYF.

At least ten counts were recorded for this clonotype. The V gene is TRBV28, the J gene TRBJ2-3; 16 bases map to TRBD2. Germline CDR1 is MDHEN and CDR2 is SYDVKM. CDR3 size: 18 residues. V lost 5 bases and J lost 5; bases outside the gene matches: 10. The CDR3 is CASSALPGLAGGIDTQYF. DNA of the CDR3: TGTGCCAGCAGTGCGCTTCCGGGACTAGCGGGAGGGATAGATACGCAGTATTTT.

In this sample, this clonotype turned up many times. The chain is built from TRBV12-3 or TRBV12-4 and TRBJ2-2; no clear D gene. This CDR3 contains 13 residues. V lost 6 bases to trimming and J lost 3 bases, with 8 bases between them. For the CDR3, the DNA is TGTGCCAGCAGCGACACTGACACCGGGGAGCTGTTTTTT. This codes for CASSDTDTGELFF.

This clonotype appeared many times. The rearrangement uses TRBV6-2 or TRBV6-3 and TRBJ1-1, with 9 nucleotides matching TRBD1. This CDR3 has 14 amino acids. V lost 6 bases to trimming and J lost 5 bases; unmatched junction nucleotides: 7. Germline V gives CDR1 MNHEY, CDR2 SVGEGT. The CDR3 DNA is TGTGCCAGCAGATCACCGGGACAGGGAACTGAAGCTTTCTTT. This gives the protein CASRSPGQGTEAFF.

This clonotype was recorded a few times. This chain uses TRBV30 with TRBJ2-3; D gene uncertain. Germline assignment: CDR1 GTSNPN and CDR2 SVGIG (reference sequence). The germline V and J ends were trimmed by 1 base and 5 bases, with 10 bases remaining between them. The CDR3 consists of 13 residues. The CDR3 sequence: CAWSEAVQDTQYF. The CDR3 DNA reads TGTGCCTGGAGTGAGGCGGTGCAAGATACGCAGTATTTT.

A few counts support this clonotype. This chain links TRBV5-1 with TRBJ2-1; TRBD2 aligns across 9 bases. Germline values: CDR1 SGHRS, CDR2 YFSETQ. Trimming cost V 3 bases and J 0 bases; bases outside gene matches: 4. The CDR3 covers 16 residues. The CDR3 sequence is CASSWLSGSSYNEQFF. For the CDR3, the DNA is TGCGCCAGCAGCTGGCTTAGCGGGAGCTCCTACAATGAGCAGTTCTTC.

In this sample, this clonotype turned up a few times. The chain has TRBV4-1 and TRBJ1-2; D gene ambiguous. V gave up 0 bases and J gave up 2 bases, with 10 bases separating them. The CDR3 sequence is 15 residues long. Germline V gene data show CDR1 as MGHRA and CDR2 as YSYEKL. The CDR3 coding sequence is TGCGCCAGCAGCCAAGATATGGGGTCCAACTATGGCTACACCTTC. This encodes CASSQDMGSNYGYTF.

This clonotype has ten or more counts. CDR3 amino acids: CSARDLYRGLDNEQFF. The CDR3 DNA is TGCAGTGCTAGAGATCTCTACAGGGGGCTGGACAATGAGCAGTTCTTC. This chain uses TRBV20-1 with TRBJ2-1, with 9 bases fitting TRBD1. The ends lost 0 bases at V and 5 bases at J; junction bases unmatched: 8. Germline CDR1 is DFQATT and CDR2 is SNEGSKA (reference sequence). There are 16 residues in the CDR3.

As regards this clonotype: A read error is possible here, since a much larger clone lies one base away. The rearrangement links TRBV10-2 to TRBJ2-5; 9 bases agree with TRBD2. The J call could be wrong; TRBJ2-1 is a better fit for the DNA end. The CDR3 is 15 residues long. Germline CDR1 is WSHSY and CDR2 is SAAADI. The CDR3 spells CASTSGTSRPNEQFF. CDR3 nucleotide sequence: TGCGCCAGCACGTCCGGGACTAGCCGGCCCAATGAGCAGTTCTTC.

This clonotype was detected a few times. The gene calls are TRBV15 and TRBJ2-7; 7 nucleotides align to TRBD2. This CDR3 has 15 amino acids. Losses at the gene ends were 3 bases for V and 4 bases for J; bases not matched to a gene: 9. In germline, CDR1 is LNHNV, CDR2 YYDKDF (reference sequence). CDR3 in DNA: TGTGCCACCAGCAGGGTGGGGGGGAGTATGTACGAGCAGTACTTC. Protein product: CATSRVGGSMYEQYF. Full variable domain (outside the CDR3, taken from reference TRBV15 and TRBJ2-7): DAMVIQNPRYQVTQFGKPVTLSCSQTLNHNVMYWYQQKSSQAPKLLFHYYDKDFNNEADTPDNFQSRRPNTSFCFLDIRSPGLGDTAMYLCATSRVGGSMYEQYFGPGTRLTVT.

The chain combines TRBV18 with TRBJ2-5; possibly TRBD1 or TRBD2 for D (5 bases each). CDR1 and CDR2 from the germline V gene are KGHSH and LQKENI. This CDR3 comprises 14 residues. The V gene lost 6 bases and the J gene lost 5 bases, with 16 bases spanning the gap. Written as DNA, the CDR3 is TGTGCCAGCTCGCCTCGAGGGGCTGTGGAGACCCAGTACTTC. This sequence encodes CASSPRGAVETQYF.

This clonotype was recorded a few times. This chain uses TRBV28 with TRBJ1-5; the D is unclear. Per germline, CDR1 MDHEN and CDR2 SYDVKM. V lost 6 bases and J lost 5, with 17 bases in between. The CDR3 runs to 15 residues. CDR3 amino acids: CASSQPIGRDQPQHF. The CDR3 DNA follows: TGTGCCAGCAGCCAACCAATCGGAAGGGATCAGCCCCAGCATTTT.

This clonotype has a handful of counts. This chain's CDR3 is CSASRGAWELFF. CDR3 bases: TGCAGTGCTAGTCGGGGGGCGTGGGAGCTGTTTTTT. This chain uses TRBV20-1 with TRBJ2-2; maybe TRBD2 (7 bases). Per germline, CDR1 DFQATT and CDR2 SNEGSKA (reference sequence). CDR3 length equals 12 residues. Trimming stripped 3 bases from V and 9 bases from J, with 11 bases between.

This clonotype came up many times. The chain links TRBV5-1 to TRBJ2-5; 14 positions match TRBD2. The germline CDR1 and CDR2 sequences are SGHRS and YFSETQ. V lost 5 bases, J lost 1 base, and 1 base stayed unmatched. This CDR3 is 15 amino acids long. CDR3 loop: CASRGLAGVQETQYF. In DNA, the CDR3 is TGCGCCAGCAGGGGACTAGCGGGAGTCCAAGAGACCCAGTACTTC. The whole variable domain, filled in from reference TRBV5-1 and TRBJ2-5, reads KAGVTQTPRYLIKTRGQQVTLSCSPISGHRSVSWYQQTPGQGLQFLFEYFSETQRNKGNFPGRFSGRQFSNSRSEMNVSTLELGDSALYLCASRGLAGVQETQYFGPGTRLLVL.